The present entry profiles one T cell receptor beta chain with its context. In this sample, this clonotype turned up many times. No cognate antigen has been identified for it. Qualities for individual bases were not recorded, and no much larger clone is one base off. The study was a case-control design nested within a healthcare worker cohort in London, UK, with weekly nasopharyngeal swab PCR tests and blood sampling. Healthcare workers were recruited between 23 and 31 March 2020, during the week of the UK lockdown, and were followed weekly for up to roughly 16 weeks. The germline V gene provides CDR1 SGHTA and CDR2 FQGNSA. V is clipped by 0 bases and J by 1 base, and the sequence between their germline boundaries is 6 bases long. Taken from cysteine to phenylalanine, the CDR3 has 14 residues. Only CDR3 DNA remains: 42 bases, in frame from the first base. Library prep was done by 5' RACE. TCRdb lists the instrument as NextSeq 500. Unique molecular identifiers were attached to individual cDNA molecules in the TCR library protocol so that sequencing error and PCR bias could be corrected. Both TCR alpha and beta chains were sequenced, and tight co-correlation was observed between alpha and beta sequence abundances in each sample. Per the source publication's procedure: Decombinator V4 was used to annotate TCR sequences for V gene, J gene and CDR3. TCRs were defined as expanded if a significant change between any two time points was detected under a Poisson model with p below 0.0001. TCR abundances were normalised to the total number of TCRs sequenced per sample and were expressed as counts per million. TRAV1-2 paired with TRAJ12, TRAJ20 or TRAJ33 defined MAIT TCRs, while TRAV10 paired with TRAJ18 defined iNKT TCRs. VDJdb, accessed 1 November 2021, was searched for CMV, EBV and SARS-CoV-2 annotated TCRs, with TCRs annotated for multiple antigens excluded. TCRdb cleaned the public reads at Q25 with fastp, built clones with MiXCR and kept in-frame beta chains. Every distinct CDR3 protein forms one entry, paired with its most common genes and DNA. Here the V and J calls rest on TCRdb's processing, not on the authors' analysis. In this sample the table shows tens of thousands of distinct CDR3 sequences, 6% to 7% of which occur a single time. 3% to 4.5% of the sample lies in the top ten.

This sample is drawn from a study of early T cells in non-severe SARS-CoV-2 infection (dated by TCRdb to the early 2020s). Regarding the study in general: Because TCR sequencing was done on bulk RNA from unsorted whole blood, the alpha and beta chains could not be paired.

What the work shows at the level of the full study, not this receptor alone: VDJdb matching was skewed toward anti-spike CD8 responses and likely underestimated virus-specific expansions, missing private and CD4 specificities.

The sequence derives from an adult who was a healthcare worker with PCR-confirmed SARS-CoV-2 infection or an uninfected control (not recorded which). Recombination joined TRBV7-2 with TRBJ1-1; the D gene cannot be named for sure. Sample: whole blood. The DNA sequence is TGTGCCAGCAGCTTAGCGCTGACGAACACTGAAGCTTTCTTT. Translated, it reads CASSLALTNTEAFF.